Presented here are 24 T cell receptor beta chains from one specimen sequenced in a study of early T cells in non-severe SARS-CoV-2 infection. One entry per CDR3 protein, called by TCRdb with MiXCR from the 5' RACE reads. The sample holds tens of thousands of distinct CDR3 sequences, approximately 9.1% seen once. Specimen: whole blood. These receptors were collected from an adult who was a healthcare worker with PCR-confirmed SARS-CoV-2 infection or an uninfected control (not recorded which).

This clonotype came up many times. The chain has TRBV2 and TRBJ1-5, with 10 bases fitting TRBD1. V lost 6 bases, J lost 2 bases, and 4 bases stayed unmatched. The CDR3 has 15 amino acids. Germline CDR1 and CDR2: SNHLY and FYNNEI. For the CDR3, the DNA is TGTGCCAGCAGAGCCGGGACAGGGGGCAATCAGCCCCAGCATTTT. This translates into CASRAGTGGNQPQHF.

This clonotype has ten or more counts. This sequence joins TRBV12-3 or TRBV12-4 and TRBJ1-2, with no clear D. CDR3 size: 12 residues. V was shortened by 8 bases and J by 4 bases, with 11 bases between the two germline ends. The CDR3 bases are TGTGCCAGCCGGGAGGGTTCCTATGGCTACACCTTC. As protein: CASREGSYGYTF.

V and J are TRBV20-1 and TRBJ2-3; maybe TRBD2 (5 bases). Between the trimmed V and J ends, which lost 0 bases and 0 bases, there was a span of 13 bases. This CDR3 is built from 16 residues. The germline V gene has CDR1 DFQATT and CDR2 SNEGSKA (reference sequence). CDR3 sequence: CSARDIGRTSTDTQYF. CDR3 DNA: TGCAGTGCTAGAGATATCGGGCGGACTAGCACAGATACGCAGTATTTT.

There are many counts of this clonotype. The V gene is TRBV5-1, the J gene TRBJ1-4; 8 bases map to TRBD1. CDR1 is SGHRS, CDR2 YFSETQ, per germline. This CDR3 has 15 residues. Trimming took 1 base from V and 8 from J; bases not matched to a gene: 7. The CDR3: CASSLTHRTGEKLFF. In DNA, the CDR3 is TGCGCCAGCAGCTTGACCCACCGGACAGGGGAAAAACTGTTTTTT.

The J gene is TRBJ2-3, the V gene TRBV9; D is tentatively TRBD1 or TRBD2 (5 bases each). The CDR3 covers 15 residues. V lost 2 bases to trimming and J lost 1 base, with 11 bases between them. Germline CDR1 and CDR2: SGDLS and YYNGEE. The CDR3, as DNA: TGTGCCAGCAGCGTGGGTTCGGGGCGCACAGATACGCAGTATTTT. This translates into CASSVGSGRTDTQYF.

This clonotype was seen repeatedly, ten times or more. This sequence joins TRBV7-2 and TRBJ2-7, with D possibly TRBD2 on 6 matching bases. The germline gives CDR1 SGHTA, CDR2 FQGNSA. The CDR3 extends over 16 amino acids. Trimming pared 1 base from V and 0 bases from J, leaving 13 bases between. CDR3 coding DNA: TGTGCCAGCAGCTTAGGGGGGACTGCCCTCTCCTACGAGCAGTACTTC. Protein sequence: CASSLGGTALSYEQYF.

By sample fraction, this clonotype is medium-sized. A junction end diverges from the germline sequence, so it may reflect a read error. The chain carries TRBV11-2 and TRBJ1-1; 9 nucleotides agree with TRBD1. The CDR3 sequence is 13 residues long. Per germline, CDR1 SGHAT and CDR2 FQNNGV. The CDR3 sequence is CASSSGTGSSQDF. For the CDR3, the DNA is TGTGCCAGCAGCTCCGGGACAGGGTCCTCCCAAGACTTT.

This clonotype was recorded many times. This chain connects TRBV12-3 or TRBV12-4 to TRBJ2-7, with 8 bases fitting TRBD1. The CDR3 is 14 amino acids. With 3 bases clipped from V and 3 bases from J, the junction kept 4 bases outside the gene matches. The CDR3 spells CASSLTGVNYEQYF. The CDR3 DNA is TGTGCCAGCAGTTTGACAGGGGTTAACTACGAGCAGTACTTC.

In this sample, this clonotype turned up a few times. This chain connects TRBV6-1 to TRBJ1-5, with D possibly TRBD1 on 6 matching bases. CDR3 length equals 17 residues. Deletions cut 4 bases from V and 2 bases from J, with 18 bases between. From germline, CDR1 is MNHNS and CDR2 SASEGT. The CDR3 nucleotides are TGTGCCAGCAGTGTGAACAGGGTGGGAGCGGGCAATCAGCCCCAGCATTTT. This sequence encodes CASSVNRVGAGNQPQHF.

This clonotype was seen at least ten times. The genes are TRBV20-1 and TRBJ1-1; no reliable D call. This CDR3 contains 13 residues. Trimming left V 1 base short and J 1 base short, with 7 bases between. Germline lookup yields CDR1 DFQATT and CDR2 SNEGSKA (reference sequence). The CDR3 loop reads CSARGPGNTEAFF. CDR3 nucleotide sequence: TGCAGTGCTAGAGGGCCGGGGAACACTGAAGCTTTCTTT.

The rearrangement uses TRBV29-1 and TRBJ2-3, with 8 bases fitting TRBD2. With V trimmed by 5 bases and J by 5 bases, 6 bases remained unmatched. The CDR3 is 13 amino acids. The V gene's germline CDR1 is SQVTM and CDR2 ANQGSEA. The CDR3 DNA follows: TGCAGCGTTTCCGGGGGGGTGGGAGATACGCAGTATTTT. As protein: CSVSGGVGDTQYF.

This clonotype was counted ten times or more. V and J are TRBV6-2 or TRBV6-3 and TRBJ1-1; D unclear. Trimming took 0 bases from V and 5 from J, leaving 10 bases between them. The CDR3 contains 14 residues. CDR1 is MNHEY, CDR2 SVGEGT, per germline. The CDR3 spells CASSYSTEETEAFF. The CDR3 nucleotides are TGTGCCAGCAGTTACTCTACCGAAGAGACTGAAGCTTTCTTT.

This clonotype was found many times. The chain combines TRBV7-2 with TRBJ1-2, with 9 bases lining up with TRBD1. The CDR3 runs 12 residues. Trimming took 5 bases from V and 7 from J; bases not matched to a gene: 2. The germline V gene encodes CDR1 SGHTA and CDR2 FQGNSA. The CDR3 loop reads CASSLDRGGYTF. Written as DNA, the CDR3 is TGTGCCAGCAGCCTGGACAGGGGTGGCTACACCTTC.

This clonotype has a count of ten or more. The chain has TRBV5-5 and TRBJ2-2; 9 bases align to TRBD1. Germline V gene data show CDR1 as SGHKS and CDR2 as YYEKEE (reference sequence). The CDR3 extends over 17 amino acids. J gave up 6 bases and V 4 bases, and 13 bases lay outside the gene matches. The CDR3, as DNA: TGTGCCAGCAGCCAAACCCTGTGGGGACAGGGAGCCGGGGAGCTGTTTTTT. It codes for CASSQTLWGQGAGELFF.

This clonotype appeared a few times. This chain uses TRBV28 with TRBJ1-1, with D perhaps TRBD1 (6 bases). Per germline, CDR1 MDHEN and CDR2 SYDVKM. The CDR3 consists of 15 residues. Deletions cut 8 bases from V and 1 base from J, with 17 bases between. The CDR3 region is CASLPPGHTNTEAFF. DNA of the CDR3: TGTGCCAGCCTTCCCCCGGGACACACGAACACTGAAGCTTTCTTT.

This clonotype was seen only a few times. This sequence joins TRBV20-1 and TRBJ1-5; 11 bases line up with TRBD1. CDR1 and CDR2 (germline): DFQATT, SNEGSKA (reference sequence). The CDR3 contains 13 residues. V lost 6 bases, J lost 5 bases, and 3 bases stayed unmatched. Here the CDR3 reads CSAGTGGDQPQHF. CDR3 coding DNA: TGCAGTGCGGGGACAGGGGGAGATCAGCCCCAGCATTTT.

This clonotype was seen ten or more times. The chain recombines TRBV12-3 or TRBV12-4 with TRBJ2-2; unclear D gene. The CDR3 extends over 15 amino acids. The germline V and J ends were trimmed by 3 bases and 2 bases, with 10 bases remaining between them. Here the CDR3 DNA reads TGTGCCAGCAGTTTTTCGTCCCGAAACACCGGGGAGCTGTTTTTT. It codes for CASSFSSRNTGELFF.

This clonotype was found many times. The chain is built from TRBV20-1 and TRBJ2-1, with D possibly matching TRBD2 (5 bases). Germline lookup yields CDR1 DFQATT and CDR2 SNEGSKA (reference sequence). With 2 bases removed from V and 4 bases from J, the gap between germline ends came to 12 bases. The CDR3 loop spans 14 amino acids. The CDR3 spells CSARPKDWYNEQFF. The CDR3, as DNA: TGCAGTGCTAGACCCAAGGACTGGTACAATGAGCAGTTCTTC.

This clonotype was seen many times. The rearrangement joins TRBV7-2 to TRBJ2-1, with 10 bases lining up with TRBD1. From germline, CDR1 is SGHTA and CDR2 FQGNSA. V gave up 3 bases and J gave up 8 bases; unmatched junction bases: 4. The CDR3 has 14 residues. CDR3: CASSFSGTGDEQFF. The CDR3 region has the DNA TGTGCCAGCAGCTTTTCCGGGACAGGGGATGAGCAGTTCTTC.

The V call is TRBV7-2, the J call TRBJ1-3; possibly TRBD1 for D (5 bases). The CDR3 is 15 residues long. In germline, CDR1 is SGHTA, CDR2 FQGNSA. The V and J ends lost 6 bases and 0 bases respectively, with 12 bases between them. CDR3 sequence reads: CASRTTEYSGNTIYF. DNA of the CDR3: TGTGCCAGCAGAACGACAGAATACTCTGGAAACACCATATATTTT. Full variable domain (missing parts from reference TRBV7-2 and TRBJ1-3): GAGVSQSPSNKVTEKGKDVELRCDPISGHTALYWYRQSLGQGLEFLIYFQGNSAPDKSGLPSDRFSAERTGGSVSTLTIQRTQQEDSAVYLCASRTTEYSGNTIYFGEGSWLTVV.

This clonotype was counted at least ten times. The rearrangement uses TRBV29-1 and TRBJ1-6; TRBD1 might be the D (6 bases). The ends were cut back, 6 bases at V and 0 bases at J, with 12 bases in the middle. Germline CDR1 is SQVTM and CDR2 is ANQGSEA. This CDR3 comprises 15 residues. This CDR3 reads CSVTSGDSYNSPLHF. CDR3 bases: TGCAGCGTCACCTCAGGGGACTCCTATAATTCACCCCTCCACTTT.

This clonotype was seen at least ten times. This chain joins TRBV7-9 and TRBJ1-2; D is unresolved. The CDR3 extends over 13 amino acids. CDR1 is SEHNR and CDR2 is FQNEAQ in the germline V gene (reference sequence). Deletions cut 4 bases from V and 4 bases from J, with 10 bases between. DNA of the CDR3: TGTGCCAGCAGCTCCCGTGAAAGCTATGGCTACACCTTC. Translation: CASSSRESYGYTF.

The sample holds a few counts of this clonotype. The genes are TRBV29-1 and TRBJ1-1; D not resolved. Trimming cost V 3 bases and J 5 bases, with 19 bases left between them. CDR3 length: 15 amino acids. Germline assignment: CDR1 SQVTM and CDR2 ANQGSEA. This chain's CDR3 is CSVDPTGLPGTEAFF. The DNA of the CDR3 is TGCAGCGTTGACCCCACCGGCCTTCCGGGGACTGAAGCTTTCTTT.

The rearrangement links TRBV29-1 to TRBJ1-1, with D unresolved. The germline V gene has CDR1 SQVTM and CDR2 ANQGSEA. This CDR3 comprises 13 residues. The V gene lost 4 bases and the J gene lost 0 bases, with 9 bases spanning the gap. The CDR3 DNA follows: TGCAGCGTTGGTGGTGTGATGAACACTGAAGCTTTCTTT. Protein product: CSVGGVMNTEAFF.